This T cell receptor beta chain originates from a study of T cells after yellow fever vaccination. Study details: SMART-Seq v4 Ultra Low Input served to prepare low-cell-number fractions. Overall study findings and caveats: Compared with primary, the secondary response was weaker and peaked at day 5, not 15. A limited proportion of clonotypes was detected within both the CD4 and CD8 compartments.

CDR3 length: 14 amino acids. Germline V gene sequence: CDR1 DFQATT, CDR2 SNEGSKA (reference sequence). TCR cDNA was made by 5'RACE template switching, adding a universal primer site and UMIs. TCRdb analysed the 5' RACE reads with MiXCR anew, one entry per CDR3 protein. The sample lists 250,000 to 400,000 distinct CDR3 sequences, roughly 4% occurring once. Turning to this clonotype: The antigen is not known.

This material consisted of PBMCs, taken 5 days after the yellow fever booster vaccination. The origin of this receptor is a man aged 18 to 29 who received the YFV17D yellow fever vaccine. The chain uses TRBV20-1 and TRBJ2-3; no firm D call. CDR3 in amino acids: CGKWADSSTDTQYF. Here the CDR3 DNA reads TGCGGAAAGTGGGCAGACTCGAGCACAGATACGCAGTATTTT.